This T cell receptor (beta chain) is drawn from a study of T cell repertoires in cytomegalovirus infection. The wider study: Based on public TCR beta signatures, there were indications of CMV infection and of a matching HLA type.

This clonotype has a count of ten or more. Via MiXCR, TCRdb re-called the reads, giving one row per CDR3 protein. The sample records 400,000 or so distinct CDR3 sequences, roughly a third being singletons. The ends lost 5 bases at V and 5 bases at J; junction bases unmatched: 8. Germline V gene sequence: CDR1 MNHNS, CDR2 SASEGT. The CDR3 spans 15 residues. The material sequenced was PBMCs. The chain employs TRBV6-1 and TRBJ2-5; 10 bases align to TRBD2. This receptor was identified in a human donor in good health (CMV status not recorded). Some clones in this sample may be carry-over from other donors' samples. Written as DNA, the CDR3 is TGTGCCAGCAGTTCGCCGGGACTAGCGTGGGAGACCCAGTACTTC. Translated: CASSSPGLAWETQYF.